Presented here are 4 T cell receptor beta chains from one specimen sequenced in a study of T cells and Merkel cell carcinoma outcomes. Profiled with immunoSEQ multiplex PCR; TCRdb holds only in-frame clones, not every one. The table lists roughly 16,000 clones, roughly 81% of them singletons. The specimen was tumor tissue from Merkel cell carcinoma. The receptors originated from a human donor with Merkel cell carcinoma.

This clone was observed a single time. The chain combines TRBV6-1 with TRBJ1-1, with D perhaps TRBD1 (5 bases). In germline, CDR1 is MNHNS, CDR2 SASEGT. V was pared by 2 bases and J by 1 base, with 8 bases between. The CDR3 is 14 amino acids. DNA for the CDR3: TGTGCCAGCAGTGAATTGAGGGGGAACACTGAAGCTTTCTTT. It translates to CASSELRGNTEAFF.

The CDR3 reads CASSQDPTSGNTIYF. CDR3 DNA sequence: TGCGCCAGCAGCCAAGATCCGACCTCTGGAAACACCATATATTTT. The chain carries TRBV4-1 and TRBJ1-3; D gene ambiguous. There are 15 residues in the CDR3. Trimming removed 0 bases at V and 0 bases at J, with 6 bases between. Germline V gene data show CDR1 as MGHRA and CDR2 as YSYEKL.

The DNA of the CDR3 is TGCAGCGTTGTTACCTTCGGGGGGACCCAGTACTTC. This codes for CSVVTFGGTQYF. This chain uses TRBV29-1 with TRBJ2-5, with a possible D match to TRBD2 (6 bases). Trimming removed 4 bases from V and 7 bases from J, with 13 bases in between. This CDR3 spans 12 amino acids. Germline V CDR1 and CDR2: SQVTM, ANQGSEA. Looking up the rest from reference TRBV29-1 and TRBJ2-5 gives the full variable domain: SAVISQKPSRDICQRGTSLTIQCQVDSQVTMMFWYRQQPGQSLTLIATANQGSEATYESGFVIDKFPISRPNLTFSTLTVSNMSPEDSSIYLCSVVTFGGTQYFGPGTRLLVL.

This clone rates as large. This chain joins TRBV29-1 and TRBJ2-7; weak D call: TRBD1 (6 bases). V was shortened by 4 bases and J by 5 bases, with 15 bases between the two germline ends. This CDR3 has 13 amino acids. The germline V gene has CDR1 SQVTM and CDR2 ANQGSEA. The CDR3 nucleotides read TGCAGCGTTGCTATGGGGACACTAGACGAGCAGTACTTC. As protein: CSVAMGTLDEQYF.